The 9 T cell receptor beta chains presented below share a single source sample, sequenced in a study of shared clonotypes between healthy human individuals. The data were produced by immunoSEQ multiplex PCR, yet TCRdb's version contains in-frame clones alone and is incomplete. The sample lists approximately 340,000 clones; about 73% were seen once. The sample was memory CD4+ T cells sorted from blood. The subset is: CD45RA-negative fraction. These receptors were collected from a man in his thirties or forties in good health.

This clone was found many times. The chain is built from TRBV28 and TRBJ2-7, with D unclear. Trimming left V 7 bases short and J 3 bases short, with 16 bases between. CDR3 length: 14 amino acids. From germline, CDR1 is MDHEN and CDR2 SYDVKM. This CDR3 is CASTDPWVIYEQYF. The CDR3 DNA reads TGTGCCAGCACCGACCCCTGGGTCATCTACGAGCAGTACTTC.

CDR3 sequence (DNA): TGTGCCAGCAGGACCCTAGCGGGCAAAAACACCGGGGAGCTGTTTTTT. It specifies CASRTLAGKNTGELFF. The J gene is TRBJ2-2, the V gene TRBV11-2, with 8 nucleotides matching TRBD2. Germline CDR1 is SGHAT and CDR2 is FQNNGV. V lost 6 bases and J lost 2; bases outside the gene matches: 8. The length of the CDR3 is 16 residues.

This clone was counted a few times. The genes are TRBV5-1 and TRBJ1-1; no definite D call. The germline V and J ends were trimmed by 2 bases and 4 bases, with 12 bases remaining between them. CDR1 and CDR2 (germline): SGHRS, YFSETQ. This CDR3 is built from 14 residues. This CDR3 reads CASSFFPGGTEAFF. The CDR3 DNA follows: TGCGCCAGCAGCTTTTTCCCAGGCGGCACTGAAGCTTTCTTT.

The chain has TRBV28 and TRBJ2-3, with 8 nucleotides matching TRBD2. The CDR3 covers 13 residues. Germline CDR1 and CDR2: MDHEN and SYDVKM. J gave up 6 bases and V 6 bases, and 5 bases lay outside the gene matches. The CDR3 here is CASSGGGRDTQYF. CDR3 in DNA: TGTGCCAGCAGCGGGGGCGGGAGGGATACGCAGTATTTT.

This clone has only one observation. This chain joins TRBV10-3 and TRBJ2-3, with a possible D match to TRBD1 (5 bases). This CDR3 is 13 amino acids long. Germline CDR1 is ENHRY and CDR2 is SYGVKD. The V end was cut by 10 bases, the J end by 1 base, with 12 bases between. CDR3 sequence reads: CATSTRGTDTQYF. CDR3 nucleotide sequence: TGTGCCACCTCGACCAGGGGCACAGATACGCAGTATTTT.

The chain uses TRBV30 and TRBJ1-5; D remains unclear. With 0 bases removed from V and 7 bases from J, the gap between germline ends came to 10 bases. The CDR3 consists of 13 residues. The germline gives CDR1 GTSNPN, CDR2 SVGIG (reference sequence). In nucleotides, the CDR3 is TGTGCCTGGAGTGTCGGGTTGGGGCAGCCCCAGCATTTT. It translates to CAWSVGLGQPQHF.

The sample holds a few counts of this clone. CDR3 protein: CASSRRGSGANVLTF. The CDR3 nucleotides are TGTGCCAGTAGTAGAAGGGGCTCTGGGGCCAACGTCCTGACTTTC. The rearrangement links TRBV28 to TRBJ2-6, with D perhaps TRBD1 (5 bases). Germline values: CDR1 MDHEN, CDR2 SYDVKM. The V end was cut by 9 bases, the J end by 0 bases, with 12 bases between. This CDR3 region has 15 residues.

V is TRBV6-1 and J is TRBJ1-5; TRBD1 might be the D (5 bases). V lost 4 bases to trimming and J lost 5 bases, with 9 bases between them. The CDR3 sequence is 13 residues long. The germline V gene encodes CDR1 MNHNS and CDR2 SASEGT. CDR3 sequence (DNA): TGTGCCAGCAGTGTCCAGGGTGATCAGCCCCAGCATTTT. Translating gives CASSVQGDQPQHF.

This clone showed up just a few times. The chain carries TRBV30 and TRBJ2-7; TRBD2 might be the D (5 bases). The CDR3 is 12 residues long. The germline CDR1 and CDR2 sequences are GTSNPN and SVGIG (reference sequence). Between the trimmed V and J ends, which lost 4 bases and 1 base, there was a span of 8 bases. CDR3 in DNA: TGTGCCTGGAACCGGGGATCCTACGAGCAGTACTTC. Its protein product is CAWNRGSYEQYF.